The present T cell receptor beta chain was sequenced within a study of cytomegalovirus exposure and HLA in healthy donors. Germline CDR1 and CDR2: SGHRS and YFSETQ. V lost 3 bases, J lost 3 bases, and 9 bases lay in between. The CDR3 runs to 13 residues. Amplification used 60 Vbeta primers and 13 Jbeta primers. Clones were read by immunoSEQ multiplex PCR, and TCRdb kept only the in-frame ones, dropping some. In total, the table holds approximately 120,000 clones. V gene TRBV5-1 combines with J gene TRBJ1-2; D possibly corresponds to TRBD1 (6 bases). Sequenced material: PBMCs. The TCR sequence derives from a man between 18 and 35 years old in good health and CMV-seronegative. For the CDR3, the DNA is TGCGCCAGCAGCTCGGACAGCTACTATGGCTACACCTTC. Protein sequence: CASSSDSYYGYTF. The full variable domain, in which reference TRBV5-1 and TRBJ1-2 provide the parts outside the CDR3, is KAGVTQTPRYLIKTRGQQVTLSCSPISGHRSVSWYQQTPGQGLQFLFEYFSETQRNKGNFPGRFSGRQFSNSRSEMNVSTLELGDSALYLCASSSDSYYGYTFGSGTRLTVV.